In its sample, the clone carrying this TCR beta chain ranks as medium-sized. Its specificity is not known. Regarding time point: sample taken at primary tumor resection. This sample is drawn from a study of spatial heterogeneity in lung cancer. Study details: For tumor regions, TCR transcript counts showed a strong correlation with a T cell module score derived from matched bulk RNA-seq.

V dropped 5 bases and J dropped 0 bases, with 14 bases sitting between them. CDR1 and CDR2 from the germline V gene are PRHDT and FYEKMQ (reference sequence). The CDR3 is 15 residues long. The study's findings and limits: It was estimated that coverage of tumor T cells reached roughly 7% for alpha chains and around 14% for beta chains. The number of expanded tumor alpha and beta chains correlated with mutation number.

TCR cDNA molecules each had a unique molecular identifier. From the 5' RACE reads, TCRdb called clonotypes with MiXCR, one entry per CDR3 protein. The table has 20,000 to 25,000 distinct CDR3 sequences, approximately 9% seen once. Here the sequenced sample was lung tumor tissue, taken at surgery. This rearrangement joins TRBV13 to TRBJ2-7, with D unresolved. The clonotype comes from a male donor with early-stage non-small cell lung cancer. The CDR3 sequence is CASSPSLPSSYEQYF. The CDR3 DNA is TGTGCCAGCAGCCCCTCGCTCCCGAGCTCCTACGAGCAGTACTTC.